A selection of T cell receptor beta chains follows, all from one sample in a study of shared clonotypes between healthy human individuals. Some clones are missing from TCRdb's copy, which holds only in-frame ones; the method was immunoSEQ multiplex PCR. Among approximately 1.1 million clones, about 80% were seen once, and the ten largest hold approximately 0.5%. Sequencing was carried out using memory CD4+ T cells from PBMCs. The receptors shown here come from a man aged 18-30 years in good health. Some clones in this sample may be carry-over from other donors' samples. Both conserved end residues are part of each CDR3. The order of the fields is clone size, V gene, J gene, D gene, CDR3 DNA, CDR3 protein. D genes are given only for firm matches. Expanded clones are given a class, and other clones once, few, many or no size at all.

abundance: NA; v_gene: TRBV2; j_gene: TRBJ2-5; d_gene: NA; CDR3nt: TGTGCCAGCAATACACAGCAGGACCAAGAGACCCAGTACTTC; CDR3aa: CASNTQQDQETQYF
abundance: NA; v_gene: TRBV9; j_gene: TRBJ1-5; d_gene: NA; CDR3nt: TGTGCCAGCAGTAGATTGGGGAGCAATCAGCCCCAGCATTTT; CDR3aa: CASSRLGSNQPQHF
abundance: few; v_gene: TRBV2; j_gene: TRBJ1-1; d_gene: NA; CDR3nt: TGTGCCAGCACGGTTCCCTTTACAATGAACACTGAAGCTTTCTTT; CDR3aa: CASTVPFTMNTEAFF
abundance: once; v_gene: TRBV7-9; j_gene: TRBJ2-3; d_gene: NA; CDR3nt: TGTGCCAGCAGCTCCAGCAGGGCAGATACGCAGTATTTT; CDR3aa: CASSSSRADTQYF
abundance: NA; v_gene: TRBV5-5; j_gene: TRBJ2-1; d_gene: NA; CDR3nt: TGTGCCAGCAGCTTACGGGGTCCGGATGAGCAGTTCTTC; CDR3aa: CASSLRGPDEQFF
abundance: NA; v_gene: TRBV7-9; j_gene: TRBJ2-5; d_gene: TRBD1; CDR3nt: TGTGCCAGCAGCTTGGGACAGGGGCCAACACAAGAGACCCAGTACTTC; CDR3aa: CASSLGQGPTQETQYF
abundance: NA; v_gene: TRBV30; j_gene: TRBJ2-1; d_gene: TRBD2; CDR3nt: TGTGCCTGGTCAGCCCCGGGACTAGCGGGAGGGGGTGTCAATGAGCAGTTCTTC; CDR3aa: CAWSAPGLAGGGVNEQFF
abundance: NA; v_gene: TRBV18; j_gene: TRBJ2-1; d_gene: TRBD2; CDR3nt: TGTGCCAGCTCACCAGAAACTAGCGGCCTCGGCGGGCAGTTCTTC; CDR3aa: CASSPETSGLGGQFF
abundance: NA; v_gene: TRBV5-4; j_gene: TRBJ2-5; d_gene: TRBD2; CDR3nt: TGTGCCAGCAGCCCACTGGCTAGCGGAGGGGAGACCCAGTACTTC; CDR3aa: CASSPLASGGETQYF
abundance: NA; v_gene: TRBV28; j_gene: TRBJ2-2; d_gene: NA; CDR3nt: TGTGCCAGCAGCTGGCGGCTACCAAACACCGGGGAGCTGTTTTTT; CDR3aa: CASSWRLPNTGELFF
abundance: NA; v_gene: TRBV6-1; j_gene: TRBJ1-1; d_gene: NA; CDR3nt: TGTGCCAGCAGGCCCAAGCGAGCTACTGAAGCTTTCTTT; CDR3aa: CASRPKRATEAFF
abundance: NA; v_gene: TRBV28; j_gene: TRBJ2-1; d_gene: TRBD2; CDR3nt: TGTGCCAGCAGTACCCTTTGGGGCGGGAGGGGCCACAATGAGCAGTTCTTC; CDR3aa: CASSTLWGGRGHNEQFF
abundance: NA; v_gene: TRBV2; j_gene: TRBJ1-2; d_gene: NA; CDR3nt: TGTGCCAGCAGTGAAGACAGTACTAACTATGGCTACACCTTC; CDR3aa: CASSEDSTNYGYTF
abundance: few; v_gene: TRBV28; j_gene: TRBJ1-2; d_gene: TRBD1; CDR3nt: TGTGCCAGCAGGCCAAGACAGGGCGCTGGGAATGGCTACACCTTC; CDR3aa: CASRPRQGAGNGYTF
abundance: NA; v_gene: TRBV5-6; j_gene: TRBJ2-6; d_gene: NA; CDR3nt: TGTGCCAGCAGCCTCAGAGGGAACGGGGCCAACGTCCTGACTTTC; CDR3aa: CASSLRGNGANVLTF
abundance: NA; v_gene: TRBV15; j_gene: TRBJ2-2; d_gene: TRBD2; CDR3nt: TGTGCCACCAGCAGGCGCGGACTAGCGGGAGGAGTCACCGGGGAGCTGTTTTTT; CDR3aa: CATSRRGLAGGVTGELFF
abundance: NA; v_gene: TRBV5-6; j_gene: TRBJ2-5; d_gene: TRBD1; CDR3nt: TGTGCCAGCAGCGGGAGACAGGGCGGCTGGGAGACCCAGTACTTC; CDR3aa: CASSGRQGGWETQYF
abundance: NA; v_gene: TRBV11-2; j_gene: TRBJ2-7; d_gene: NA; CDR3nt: TGTGCCAGCAGCCCCATGAGTGGGGGCTACGAGCAGTACTTC; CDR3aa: CASSPMSGGYEQYF
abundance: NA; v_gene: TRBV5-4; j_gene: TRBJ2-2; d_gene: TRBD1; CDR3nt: TGTGCCAGCAGCCCAGACAGGGCCCTCACCGGGGAGCTGTTTTTT; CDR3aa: CASSPDRALTGELFF
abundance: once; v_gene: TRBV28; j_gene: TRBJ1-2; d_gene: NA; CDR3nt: TGTGCCAGCAGTTCCTATGGCTACACCTTC; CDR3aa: CASSSYGYTF
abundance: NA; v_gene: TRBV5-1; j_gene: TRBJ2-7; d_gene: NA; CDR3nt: TGCGCCAGCAGCTCGCCGGGGGTGGGCGAGCAGTACTTC; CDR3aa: CASSSPGVGEQYF
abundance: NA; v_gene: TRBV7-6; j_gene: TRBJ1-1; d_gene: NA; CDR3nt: TGTGCCAGCAGCTTAGTTGCCCTGACTGAAGCTTTCTTT; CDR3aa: CASSLVALTEAFF
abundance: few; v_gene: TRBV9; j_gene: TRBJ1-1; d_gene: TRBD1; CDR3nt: TGTGCCAGCAGCGCTCAGGACAGGGCGTACACTGAAGCTTTCTTT; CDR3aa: CASSAQDRAYTEAFF
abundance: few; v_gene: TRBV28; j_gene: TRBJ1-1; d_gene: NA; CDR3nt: TGTGCCAGCAGTTTAGCAGGGGCGGGCACTGAAGCTTTCTTT; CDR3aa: CASSLAGAGTEAFF
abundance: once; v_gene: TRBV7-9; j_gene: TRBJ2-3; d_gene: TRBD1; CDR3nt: TGTGCCAGCAGCTTAAAGGGGGCTCACACAGATACGCAGTATTTT; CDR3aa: CASSLKGAHTDTQYF
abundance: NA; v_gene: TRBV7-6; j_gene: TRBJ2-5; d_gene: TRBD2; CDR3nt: TGTGCCAGCAGCTTGGGGGCGGCAGCTAGCGGGAGTGTTGGGACCCAGTACTTC; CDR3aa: CASSLGAAASGSVGTQYF
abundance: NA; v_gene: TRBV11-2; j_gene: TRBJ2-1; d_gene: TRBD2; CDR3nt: TGTGCCAGCAGTTCGGGACTAGCGGGACTTGATGAGCAGTTCTTC; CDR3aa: CASSSGLAGLDEQFF
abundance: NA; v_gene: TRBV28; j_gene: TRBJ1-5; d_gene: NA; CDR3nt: TGTGCCAGCAGTTCGGTCAGGAATCAGCCCCAGCATTTT; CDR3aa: CASSSVRNQPQHF
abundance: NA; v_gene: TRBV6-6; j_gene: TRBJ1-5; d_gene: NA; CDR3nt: TGTGCCAGCAGTTACTCAGGACGCAATCAGCCCCAGCATTTT; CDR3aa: CASSYSGRNQPQHF
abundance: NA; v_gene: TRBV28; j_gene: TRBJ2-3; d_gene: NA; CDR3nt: TGTGCCAGTGGGGGAGAGCGAGGTACGCAGTATTTT; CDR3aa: CASGGERGTQYF
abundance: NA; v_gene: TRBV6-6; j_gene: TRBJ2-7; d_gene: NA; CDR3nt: TGTGCCAGCAGTTACCCCTCTCGAAGGAGCGACGAGCAGTACTTC; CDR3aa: CASSYPSRRSDEQYF
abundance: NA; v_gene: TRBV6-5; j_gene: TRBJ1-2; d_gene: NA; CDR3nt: TGTGCCAGCAGTTACTCGGTGGAGTACTCGAGTTATGGCTACACCTTC; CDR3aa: CASSYSVEYSSYGYTF
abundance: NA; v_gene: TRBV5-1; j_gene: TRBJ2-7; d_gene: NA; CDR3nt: TGCGCCAGCAGCTCCTACGCGGGACACTCCTACGAGCAGTACTTC; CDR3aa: CASSSYAGHSYEQYF
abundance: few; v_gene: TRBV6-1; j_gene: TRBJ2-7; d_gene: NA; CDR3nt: TGTGCCAGCAGTCCCCAACTCCTGGGGGGGGCCGAGCAGTACTTC; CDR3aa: CASSPQLLGGAEQYF
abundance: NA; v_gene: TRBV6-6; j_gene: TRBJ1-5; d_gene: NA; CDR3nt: TGTGCCAGCAGTTACTCGAGATCGGGGGGCAATCAGCCCCAGCATTTT; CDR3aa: CASSYSRSGGNQPQHF
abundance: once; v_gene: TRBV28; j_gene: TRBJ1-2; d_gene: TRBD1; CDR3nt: TGTGCCAGCAATTTGGCGACAGGGCCCACTCTAGGCTATGGCTACACCTTC; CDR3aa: CASNLATGPTLGYGYTF
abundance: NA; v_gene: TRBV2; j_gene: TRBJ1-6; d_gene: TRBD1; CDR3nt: TGTGCCAGCCAAACAGGGGTCCGCTATAATTCACCCCTCCACTTT; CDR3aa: CASQTGVRYNSPLHF
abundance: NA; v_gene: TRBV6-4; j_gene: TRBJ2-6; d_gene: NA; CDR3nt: TGTGCCAGCAGTGACACGCGATCTGGGGCCAACGTCCTGACTTTC; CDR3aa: CASSDTRSGANVLTF
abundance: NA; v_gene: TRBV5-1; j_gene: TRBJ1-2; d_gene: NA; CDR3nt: TGCGCCAGCTCCCTGACCGTTAACTATGGCTACACCTTC; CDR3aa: CASSLTVNYGYTF
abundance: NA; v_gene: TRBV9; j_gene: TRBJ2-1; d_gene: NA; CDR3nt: TGTGCCAGCAGTGGGCGGGGCAGAGGCTCCTACAATGAGCAGTTCTTC; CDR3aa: CASSGRGRGSYNEQFF
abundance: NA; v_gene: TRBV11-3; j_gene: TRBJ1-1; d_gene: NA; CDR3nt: TGTGCCAGCAGCTTAGAAGAGGGGACTGAAGCTTTCTTT; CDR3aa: CASSLEEGTEAFF
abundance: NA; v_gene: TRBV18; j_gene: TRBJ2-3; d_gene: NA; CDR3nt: TGTGCCAGCTCACCACGTTTAACATCAGATACGCAGTATTTT; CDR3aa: CASSPRLTSDTQYF
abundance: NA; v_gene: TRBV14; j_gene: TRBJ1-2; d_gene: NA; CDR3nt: TGTGCCAGCAGCCAATTCAGGAGTGGCTACACCTTC; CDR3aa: CASSQFRSGYTF
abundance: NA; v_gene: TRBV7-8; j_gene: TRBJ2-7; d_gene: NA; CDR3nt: TGTGCCAGCAGCTTAGCGCGGTTAGTTGGGATCTACGAGCAGTACTTC; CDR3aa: CASSLARLVGIYEQYF
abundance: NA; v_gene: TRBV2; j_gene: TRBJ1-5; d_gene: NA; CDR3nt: TGTGCCAGCATGGAGGGTAATCGAAATCAGCCCCAGCATTTT; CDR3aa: CASMEGNRNQPQHF
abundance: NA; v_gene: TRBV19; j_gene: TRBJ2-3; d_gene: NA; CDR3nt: TGTGCCAGTAGTAAAGATACAGATACGCAGTATTTT; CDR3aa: CASSKDTDTQYF
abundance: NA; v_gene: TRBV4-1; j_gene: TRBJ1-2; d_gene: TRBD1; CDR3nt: TGCGCCAGCAGCCAGCCAGAGACAGGGAACTATGGCTACACCTTC; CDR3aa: CASSQPETGNYGYTF
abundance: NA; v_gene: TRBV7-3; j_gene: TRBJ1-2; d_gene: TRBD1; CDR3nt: TGTGCCAGCAGCTTGACAGGGGGATATGGCTACACCTTC; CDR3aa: CASSLTGGYGYTF
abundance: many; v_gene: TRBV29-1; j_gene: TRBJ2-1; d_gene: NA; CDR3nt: TGCAGCGTTCGTCGTTTTTCAGGATCCTACAATGAGCAGTTCTTC; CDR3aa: CSVRRFSGSYNEQFF
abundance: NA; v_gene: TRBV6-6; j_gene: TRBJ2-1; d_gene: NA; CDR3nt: TGTGCCAGCAGGGACCTGACCTACAATGAGCAGTTCTTC; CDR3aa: CASRDLTYNEQFF
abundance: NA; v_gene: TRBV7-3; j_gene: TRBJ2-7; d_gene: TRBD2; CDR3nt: TGTGCCAGCAGCTTATCCGGCGGGAGGGGGAACTACGAGCAGTACTTC; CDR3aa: CASSLSGGRGNYEQYF
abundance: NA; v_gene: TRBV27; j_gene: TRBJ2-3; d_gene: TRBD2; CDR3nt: TGTGCCAGCAGTGCCCTCCGGACTAGCGGGAAGGGGTTCACAGATACGCAGTATTTT; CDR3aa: CASSALRTSGKGFTDTQYF
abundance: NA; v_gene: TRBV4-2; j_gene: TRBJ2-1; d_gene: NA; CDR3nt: TGTGCCAGCAACCAAAGGGGACTCGAAAATGAGCAGTTCTTC; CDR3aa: CASNQRGLENEQFF
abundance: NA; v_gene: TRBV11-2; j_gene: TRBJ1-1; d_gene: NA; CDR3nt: TGTGCCAGCGAAGGGGGGCTTCACACTGAAGCTTTCTTT; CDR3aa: CASEGGLHTEAFF
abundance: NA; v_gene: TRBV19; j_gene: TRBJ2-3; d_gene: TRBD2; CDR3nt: TGTGCCAGTAGTCAACTAGCGGGAGTGGGAGATACGCAGTATTTT; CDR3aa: CASSQLAGVGDTQYF